Listed below are T cell receptor beta chains from one sample, sequenced in a study of shared clonotypes between healthy human individuals. Generated by immunoSEQ multiplex PCR, the TCRdb table keeps only in-frame clones and is missing some. The table includes about half a million clones, 81% detected once. The sample taken for sequencing was PBMCs. The receptors originated from a woman aged 40 to 49 in good health. Some clones in this sample may be carry-over from other donors' samples. Each CDR3 is given with its conserved first and last residue. Fields, in order: D gene, clone size, V gene, J gene, CDR3 DNA, CDR3 protein. D genes are given only for firm matches. Size tells how often a clone was seen (once, few, many) or the class of an expanded clone, and some rows leave it out.

>TRBD1|.|TRBV5-6|TRBJ2-3
TGTGCCAGCACGTTTTGGACAGGGGTTACAGATACGCAGTATTTT
CASTFWTGVTDTQYF
>.|.|TRBV19|TRBJ2-1
TGTGCCAGTAGTATAGACGGAGGTCTCAATGAGCAGTTCTTC
CASSIDGGLNEQFF
>.|once|TRBV2|TRBJ2-7
TGTGCCAGCAGCATTACAGGGAACGAGCAGTACTTC
CASSITGNEQYF
>TRBD1|.|TRBV27|TRBJ1-4
TGTGCCAGCAGTCAAAACAGGGGAGAAACTAATGAAAAACTGTTTTTT
CASSQNRGETNEKLFF
>.|.|TRBV5-1|TRBJ2-7
TGCGCCAGCAGCTTGCAGGCGGCTGACTACGAGCAGTACTTC
CASSLQAADYEQYF
>.|many|TRBV13|TRBJ1-1
TGTGCCAGCAGCTCGGGCCTTCATAACGGGGGGACTGAAGCTTTCTTT
CASSSGLHNGGTEAFF
>.|.|TRBV12-5|TRBJ1-5
TGTGCTAGTGGTTTTGAGGGTCAGCCCCAGCATTTT
CASGFEGQPQHF
>.|.|TRBV5-6|TRBJ2-3
TGTGCCAGCAGCACGCCGGGGGCGGTGAGCAGGGCCACAGATACGCAGTATTTT
CASSTPGAVSRATDTQYF
>.|.|TRBV4-1|TRBJ1-2
TGCGCCAGCAGCCAAGAGTCTACCACCTATGGCTACACCTTC
CASSQESTTYGYTF
>TRBD1|.|TRBV5-6|TRBJ2-7
TGTGCCAGCAGCTCGGGACAGAACTACGAGCAGTACTTC
CASSSGQNYEQYF
>.|.|TRBV5-6|TRBJ1-1
TGTGCCAGCAGCTTGGACTACAACACTGAAGCTTTCTTT
CASSLDYNTEAFF
>TRBD1|.|TRBV7-1|TRBJ2-5
TGTGCCAGCAGCGTTTACAGGGGGCGCGGAGAGACCCAGTACTTC
CASSVYRGRGETQYF
>TRBD1|.|TRBV7-9|TRBJ2-5
TGTGCCAGCAGACCCGGACAGGGGCATTACCAAGAGACCCAGTACTTC
CASRPGQGHYQETQYF
>TRBD1|.|TRBV5-1|TRBJ1-2
TGCGCCAGCAGCCCAGTTAGGGACAGAGACTATGGCTACACCTTC
CASSPVRDRDYGYTF
>.|.|TRBV9|TRBJ1-5
TGTGCCAGCAGCGTCGGGGGGAATCCCAATCAGCCCCAGCATTTT
CASSVGGNPNQPQHF
>.|.|TRBV7-2|TRBJ2-7
TGTGCCAGCAGCTTAGAACAGGGCTACGAGCAGTACTTC
CASSLEQGYEQYF